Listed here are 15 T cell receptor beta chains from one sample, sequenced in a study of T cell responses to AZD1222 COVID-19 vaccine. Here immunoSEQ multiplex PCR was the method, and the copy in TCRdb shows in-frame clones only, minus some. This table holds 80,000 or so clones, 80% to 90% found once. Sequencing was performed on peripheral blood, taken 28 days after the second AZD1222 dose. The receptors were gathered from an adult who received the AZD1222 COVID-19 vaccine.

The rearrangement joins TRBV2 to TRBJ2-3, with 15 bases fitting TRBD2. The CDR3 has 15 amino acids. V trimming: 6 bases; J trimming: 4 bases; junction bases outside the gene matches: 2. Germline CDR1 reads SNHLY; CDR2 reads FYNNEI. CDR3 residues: CASRRTSGGADTQYF. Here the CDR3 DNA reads TGTGCCAGCAGGAGGACTAGCGGGGGGGCAGATACGCAGTATTTT.

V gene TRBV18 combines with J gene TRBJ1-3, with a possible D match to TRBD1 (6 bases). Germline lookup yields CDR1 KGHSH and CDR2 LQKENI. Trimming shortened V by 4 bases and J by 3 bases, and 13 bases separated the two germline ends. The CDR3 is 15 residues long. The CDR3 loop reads CASSRPTGSGNTIYF. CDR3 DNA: TGTGCCAGCTCACGCCCGACAGGAAGTGGAAACACCATATATTTT.

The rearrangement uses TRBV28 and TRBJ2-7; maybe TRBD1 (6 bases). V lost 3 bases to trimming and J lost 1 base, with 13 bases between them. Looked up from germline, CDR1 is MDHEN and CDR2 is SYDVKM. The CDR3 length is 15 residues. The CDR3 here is CASSFAGAKSYEQYF. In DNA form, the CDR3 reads TGTGCCAGCAGTTTCGCAGGGGCGAAATCCTACGAGCAGTACTTC.

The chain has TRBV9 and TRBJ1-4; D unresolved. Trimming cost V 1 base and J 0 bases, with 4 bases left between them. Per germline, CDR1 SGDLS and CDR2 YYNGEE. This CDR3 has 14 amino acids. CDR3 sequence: CASSVLATNEKLFF. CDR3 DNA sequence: TGTGCCAGCAGCGTATTGGCAACTAATGAAAAACTGTTTTTT.

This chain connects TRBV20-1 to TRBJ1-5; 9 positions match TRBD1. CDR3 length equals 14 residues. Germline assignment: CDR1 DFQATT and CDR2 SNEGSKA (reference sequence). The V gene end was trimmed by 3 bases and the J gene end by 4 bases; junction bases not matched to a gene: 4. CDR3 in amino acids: CSASPGQGNQPQHF. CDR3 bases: TGCAGTGCTAGTCCCGGACAGGGGAATCAGCCCCAGCATTTT.

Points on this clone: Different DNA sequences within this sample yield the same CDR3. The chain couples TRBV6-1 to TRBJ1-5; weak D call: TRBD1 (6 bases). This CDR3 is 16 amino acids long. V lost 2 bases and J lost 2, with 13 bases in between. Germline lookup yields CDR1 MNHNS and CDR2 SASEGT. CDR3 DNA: TGTGCCAGCAGTGAAAGGGGGGAAGTGGGCAATCAGCCCCAGCATTTT. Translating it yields CASSERGEVGNQPQHF.

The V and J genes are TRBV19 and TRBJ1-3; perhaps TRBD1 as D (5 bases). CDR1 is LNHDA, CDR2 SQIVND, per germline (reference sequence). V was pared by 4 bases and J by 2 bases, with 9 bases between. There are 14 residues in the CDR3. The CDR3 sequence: CASSRGTAGNTIYF. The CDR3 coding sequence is TGTGCCAGTAGTAGAGGGACGGCTGGAAACACCATATATTTT.

CDR3 bases: TGCGCCAGCAGCTTGGCCCAAATAGACACTGAAGCTTTCTTT. It specifies CASSLAQIDTEAFF. This chain links TRBV5-1 with TRBJ1-1; unclear D gene. The V gene's germline CDR1 is SGHRS and CDR2 YFSETQ. Trimming took off 0 bases at V and 3 bases at J, with 9 bases between the two ends. CDR3 length equals 14 residues.

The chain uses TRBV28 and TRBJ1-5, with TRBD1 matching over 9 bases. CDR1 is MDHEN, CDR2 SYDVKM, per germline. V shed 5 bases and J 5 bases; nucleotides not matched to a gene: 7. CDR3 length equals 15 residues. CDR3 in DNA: TGTGCCAGCAGTCGGACAGGGGAATTTTATCAGCCCCAGCATTTT. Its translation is CASSRTGEFYQPQHF. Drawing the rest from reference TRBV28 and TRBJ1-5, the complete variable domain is DVKVTQSSRYLVKRTGEKVFLECVQDMDHENMFWYRQDPGLGLRLIYFSYDVKMKEKGDIPEGYSVSREKKERFSLILESASTNQTSMYLCASSRTGEFYQPQHFGDGTRLSIL.

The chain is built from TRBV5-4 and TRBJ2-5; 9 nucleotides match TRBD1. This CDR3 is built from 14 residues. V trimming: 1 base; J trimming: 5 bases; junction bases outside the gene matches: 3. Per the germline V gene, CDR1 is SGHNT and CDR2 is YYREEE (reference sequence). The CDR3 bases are TGTGCCAGCAGCTTGCACAGGGGGCGGGAGACCCAGTACTTC. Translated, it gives CASSLHRGRETQYF.

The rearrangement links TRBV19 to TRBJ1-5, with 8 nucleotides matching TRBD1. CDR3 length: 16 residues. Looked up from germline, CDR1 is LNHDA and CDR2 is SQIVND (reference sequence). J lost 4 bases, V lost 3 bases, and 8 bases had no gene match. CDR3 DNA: TGTGCCAGTAGTATCCTTCAGGGGGCGATTAATCAGCCCCAGCATTTT. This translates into CASSILQGAINQPQHF.

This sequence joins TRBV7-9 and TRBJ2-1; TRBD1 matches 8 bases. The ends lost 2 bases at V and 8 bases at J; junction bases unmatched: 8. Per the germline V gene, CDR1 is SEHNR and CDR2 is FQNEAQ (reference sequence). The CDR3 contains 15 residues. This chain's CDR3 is CASSLRQGPMDEQFF. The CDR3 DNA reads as TGTGCCAGCAGCTTACGACAGGGGCCGATGGATGAGCAGTTCTTC.

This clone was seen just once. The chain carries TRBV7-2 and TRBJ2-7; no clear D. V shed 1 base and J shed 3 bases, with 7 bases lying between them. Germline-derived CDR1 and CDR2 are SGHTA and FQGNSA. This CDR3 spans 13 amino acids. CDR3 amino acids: CASSLVSGYEQYF. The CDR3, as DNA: TGTGCCAGCAGCTTAGTTTCTGGCTACGAGCAGTACTTC.

This chain's CDR3 is CASTPTGGQPQHF. The CDR3 bases are TGTGCCAGTACCCCGACAGGGGGTCAGCCCCAGCATTTT. The chain couples TRBV19 to TRBJ1-5; 9 bases match TRBD1. The ends lost 7 bases at V and 6 bases at J; junction bases unmatched: 4. This CDR3 is built from 13 residues. The germline V gene has CDR1 LNHDA and CDR2 SQIVND (reference sequence).

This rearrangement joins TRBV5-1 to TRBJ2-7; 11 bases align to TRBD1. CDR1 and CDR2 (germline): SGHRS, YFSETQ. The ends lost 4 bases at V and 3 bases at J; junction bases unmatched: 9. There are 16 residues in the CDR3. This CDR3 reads CASSPKSGTGGYEQYF. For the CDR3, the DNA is TGCGCCAGCAGCCCAAAATCCGGGACAGGGGGCTACGAGCAGTACTTC. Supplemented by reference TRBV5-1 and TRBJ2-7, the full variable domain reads KAGVTQTPRYLIKTRGQQVTLSCSPISGHRSVSWYQQTPGQGLQFLFEYFSETQRNKGNFPGRFSGRQFSNSRSEMNVSTLELGDSALYLCASSPKSGTGGYEQYFGPGTRLTVT.